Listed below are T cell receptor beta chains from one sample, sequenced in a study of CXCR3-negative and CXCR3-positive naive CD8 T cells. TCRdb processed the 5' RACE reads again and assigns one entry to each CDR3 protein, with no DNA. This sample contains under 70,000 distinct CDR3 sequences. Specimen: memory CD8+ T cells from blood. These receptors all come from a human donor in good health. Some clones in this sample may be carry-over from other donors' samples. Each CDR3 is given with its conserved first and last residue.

CDR3aa: CASRTGGRSYEQYF
j_gene: TRBJ2-7
v_gene: TRBV28

CDR3aa: CASSLLTGTQETQYF
j_gene: TRBJ2-5
v_gene: TRBV7-9

CDR3aa: CSVEDEDPSGSSGRYEQYF
j_gene: TRBJ2-7
v_gene: TRBV29-1

CDR3aa: CSAFYRGLYLEATQYF
j_gene: TRBJ2-3
v_gene: TRBV20-1

CDR3aa: CAWSVLAAQETQYF
j_gene: TRBJ2-5
v_gene: TRBV30

CDR3aa: CSARARDRYEQYF
j_gene: TRBJ2-7
v_gene: TRBV20-1

CDR3aa: CSVCQGFSKNIQYF
j_gene: TRBJ2-4
v_gene: TRBV29-1

CDR3aa: CSGGTGDRVKEYF
j_gene: TRBJ2-7
v_gene: TRBV20-1

CDR3aa: CASSPLRGSRHNEQFF
j_gene: TRBJ2-1
v_gene: TRBV11-1

CDR3aa: CASSGQFYEQFF
j_gene: TRBJ2-1
v_gene: TRBV7-8

CDR3aa: CASSPGPLNEKLFF
j_gene: TRBJ1-4
v_gene: TRBV5-6